A selection of T cell receptor beta chains follows, all from one sample in a study of beta chain features in type 1 diabetes. Sequencing was performed with immunoSEQ multiplex PCR; in TCRdb, only in-frame clones are kept and a portion is missing. Among just under 150,000 clones listed, less than 15% were seen once. The sample was central memory CD4+ T cells from blood. These receptors all stem from a man younger than 30 with type 1 diabetes. The CDR3 runs from the conserved cysteine through the conserved F or W. A D gene is named only where the DNA matches it firmly. A clone size is listed for some rows: how often the clone was seen (once, few, many), or a class if it is expanded.

v_gene,d_gene,j_gene,abundance,CDR3nt,CDR3aa
TRBV29-1,NA,TRBJ2-7,few,TGCAGCGTTGAGGCCAGCCAGACTTACGAGCAGTACTTC,CSVEASQTYEQYF
TRBV30,TRBD1,TRBJ1-2,many,TGTGCCTGGAGTGCGTCAGGGGGTAACTATGGCTACACCTTC,CAWSASGGNYGYTF
TRBV2,NA,TRBJ2-7,NA,TGTGCCAGCAAGGCTGGGGCAGGGAACACCTACGAGCAGTACTTC,CASKAGAGNTYEQYF
TRBV10-3,TRBD2,TRBJ2-7,NA,TGTGGAAGCGGGGACCTCTACGAGCAGTACTTC,CGSGDLYEQYF
TRBV5-1,NA,TRBJ1-1,few,TGCGCCAGCAAGGGAGGGGTAACCATGAACACTGAAGCTTTCTTT,CASKGGVTMNTEAFF
TRBV25-1,NA,TRBJ1-1,few,TGTGCCACCACACTCCCGGGGATCTCTGAAGCTTTCTTT,CATTLPGISEAFF
TRBV13,TRBD1,TRBJ1-2,NA,TGTGCCAGCGGGACAGGGGGGTATGGCTACACCTTC,CASGTGGYGYTF
TRBV6-1,TRBD1,TRBJ2-7,NA,TGTGCCAGCAGTGAGTTACAGGGGCCCTACGAGCAGTACTTC,CASSELQGPYEQYF
TRBV7-8,TRBD1,TRBJ2-5,few,TGTGCCAGCAGCGAACCCAGGGGGAAAGAGACCCAGTACTTC,CASSEPRGKETQYF
TRBV18,NA,TRBJ2-3,few,TGTGCCAGCTCACCACGGGGAGATACGCAGTATTTT,CASSPRGDTQYF
TRBV2,NA,TRBJ2-5,NA,TGTGCCAGCATGCGGCTAGGCCAAGAGACCCAGTACTTC,CASMRLGQETQYF
TRBV11-2,NA,TRBJ2-3,few,TGTGCCAGCAGCTTTAACAGGGTTCCAGATACGCAGTATTTT,CASSFNRVPDTQYF
TRBV21-1,NA,TRBJ1-3,few,TGTGCCAGCAGCAAAGTTAGTTCTAACAGGGTAGCCAACTCTGGAAACACCATATATTTT,CASSKVSSNRVANSGNTIYF
TRBV15,TRBD1,TRBJ1-6,NA,TGTGCCACCAGCAGAGTAGTGGGGACAGGGGGATCACCCCTCCACTTT,CATSRVVGTGGSPLHF
TRBV18,TRBD1,TRBJ2-3,few,TGTGCCAGCTCAGAGGGGGCCGGACTGAGCACAGATACGCAGTATTTT,CASSEGAGLSTDTQYF
TRBV19,NA,TRBJ1-2,few,TGTGCCAGTAGTGGACGGGGATACTATGGCTACACCTTC,CASSGRGYYGYTF
TRBV28,NA,TRBJ2-2,NA,TGTGCCGACCGGGACGTACACACCGGGGAGCTGTTTTTT,CADRDVHTGELFF
TRBV11-1,TRBD1,TRBJ2-2,few,TGTGCCAGCAGCTCGGCCGGGACAGGGATTAGGACCGGGGAGCTGTTTTTT,CASSSAGTGIRTGELFF
TRBV5-4,NA,TRBJ2-1,NA,TGTGCCAGCAGCTCGGGGAGCTCCTACAATGAGCAGTTCTTC,CASSSGSSYNEQFF
TRBV25-1,TRBD1,TRBJ1-6,few,TGTGCCAGCAGTGGATCCGGGACAGGGAGTTCACCCCTCCACTTT,CASSGSGTGSSPLHF
TRBV30,TRBD1,TRBJ1-2,many,TGTGCCTGGAGTCCGACAGGGGCCTTCTATGGCTACACCTTC,CAWSPTGAFYGYTF
TRBV7-7,TRBD2,TRBJ2-3,few,TGTGCTAGCAGCCCCGGCCTAGCGGGGGGGGCAGATACGCAGTATTTT,CASSPGLAGGADTQYF
TRBV7-7,TRBD1,TRBJ2-5,NA,TGTGCTAGCAGCCCAAGACAGGGTCGGCAAGAGACCCAGTACTTC,CASSPRQGRQETQYF
TRBV23-1,NA,TRBJ1-5,many,TGCGCCAGCAGGACAGGACGCAATCAGCCCCAGCATTTT,CASRTGRNQPQHF
TRBV7-2,TRBD2,TRBJ2-1,few,TGTGCCAGCAGTTGGACTAGCGGTAACAATGAGCAGTTCTTC,CASSWTSGNNEQFF
TRBV7-2,NA,TRBJ2-5,few,TGTGCCAGCAGCTCCAGTATCGTGCAGTACTTC,CASSSSIVQYF
TRBV5-1,NA,TRBJ2-3,few,TGCGCCAGCAGCCTTCCAGCTAGCACAGATACGCAGTATTTT,CASSLPASTDTQYF
TRBV28,TRBD2,TRBJ2-1,NA,TGTGCCAGCAGTTTCGGGACTAGAATAGATGAGCAGTTCTTC,CASSFGTRIDEQFF
TRBV6-5,NA,TRBJ2-1,NA,TGTGCCAGCAGTTACTCGCCGGGGCTGAGAACCAATGAGCAGTTCTTC,CASSYSPGLRTNEQFF
TRBV10-1,NA,TRBJ2-1,few,TGCGCCAGCAGTGAGAGAGGACTCCGGGGCAATGAGCAGTTCTTC,CASSERGLRGNEQFF
TRBV10-2,NA,TRBJ2-4,few,TGCGCCAGCAGTGAGTCGAGGCAGCAAGCCAAAAACATTCAGTACTTC,CASSESRQQAKNIQYF
TRBV30,NA,TRBJ2-7,NA,TGTGCCTGGAGGTATAGCGAGTTCGAGCAGTACTTC,CAWRYSEFEQYF
TRBV29-1,TRBD2,TRBJ2-7,many,TGCAGCGTTCTAGCGGGGGAGACCTACGAGCAGTACTTC,CSVLAGETYEQYF
TRBV19,TRBD2,TRBJ2-7,few,TGTGCCAGTAGTTTGTCGGGCGGGAGCCACGACGAGCAGTACTTC,CASSLSGGSHDEQYF
TRBV2,TRBD1,TRBJ2-4,NA,TGTGCCAGCGACAGGGGGCGTTTAGCCAAAAACATTCAGTACTTC,CASDRGRLAKNIQYF
TRBV7-9,NA,TRBJ2-1,NA,TGTGCCAGCAGCTTGTCGGGGTCCTACAATGAGCAGTTCTTC,CASSLSGSYNEQFF
TRBV29-1,NA,TRBJ2-5,many,TGCAGCGTTGATCAGAGCCAAGAGACCCAGTACTTC,CSVDQSQETQYF
TRBV6-1,TRBD2,TRBJ2-3,NA,TGTGCCAGCACGGCGGGGGGCAAAAGCACAGATACGCAGTATTTT,CASTAGGKSTDTQYF
TRBV7-9,NA,TRBJ1-1,few,TGTGCCAGCAGCTCCCCGGCCGGCGTGAACACTGAAGCTTTCTTT,CASSSPAGVNTEAFF
TRBV5-1,NA,TRBJ2-1,few,TGCGCCAGCAGCTTGGGAGGATCTAAGGTTCGGGATGAGCAGTTCTTC,CASSLGGSKVRDEQFF